This T cell receptor (beta chain) emerged from a study of a mutant IDH1 vaccine in newly diagnosed glioma. The wider study: In some groups vaccination began 4-6 weeks post-radiotherapy; others received it with temozolomide. Visit V12 was conducted at week 35 as the safety follow-up. Visit V13 came later, at week 47. General study findings and limits: Pseudoprogression apparently lacked any relation to changes in top peripheral T cell clonotypes.

The time point was: week 47, end of study. The content of each vaccine dose was 300 ug of mutant IDH1 20-mer peptide, and topical imiquimod accompanied it. V lost 7 bases and J lost 11, with 24 bases in between. The CDR3 extends over 16 amino acids. Germline lookup yields CDR1 LNHDA and CDR2 SQIVND (reference sequence). Of note for this clone: Its antigen is currently unknown.

Generated by immunoSEQ multiplex PCR, the TCRdb table keeps only in-frame clones and is missing some. In the table there are over 50,000 clones, about 80% of which are singletons. The sequencing here drew on PBMCs, taken from a glioma patient whose treatment included an IDH1 peptide vaccine. The sequence was collected from a woman in her forties with glioma. Some clones in this sample may be carry-over from other donors' samples. The rearrangement links TRBV19 to TRBJ1-6, with a weak D call TRBD1 (5 bases). DNA of the CDR3: TGTGCCAGTACCCCCCGGGCAGGGAATGGGAATCCACCCCTCCACTTT. As protein: CASTPRAGNGNPPLHF.